This entry features one T cell receptor beta chain sequence. The germline gives CDR1 SEHNR, CDR2 FQNEAQ (reference sequence). CDR3 length: 16 residues. J lost 4 bases, V lost 5 bases, and 12 bases had no gene match. Per the original methods: Scientists estimated how many nucleated cells there were by amplifying reference gene primers. Measured with immunoSEQ multiplex PCR; TCRdb has only the in-frame clones, and not every one. The V and J calls and the clone size are those of that table, but D and trimming were determined from the DNA. The data show around 300,000 clones, less than 90% seen once. This entry belongs to a study of blood T cell repertoires in COVID-19.

The V gene is TRBV7-9, the J gene TRBJ2-5; TRBD2 agrees at 8 bases. Sequencing input: peripheral blood. The receptor was derived from a woman between 65 and 79 years old with COVID-19, enrolled during active disease. CDR3 nucleotides: TGTGCCAGCAGCCTATCTATAGCGGGGTATAGAGAGACCCAGTACTTC. Translation: CASSLSIAGYRETQYF.